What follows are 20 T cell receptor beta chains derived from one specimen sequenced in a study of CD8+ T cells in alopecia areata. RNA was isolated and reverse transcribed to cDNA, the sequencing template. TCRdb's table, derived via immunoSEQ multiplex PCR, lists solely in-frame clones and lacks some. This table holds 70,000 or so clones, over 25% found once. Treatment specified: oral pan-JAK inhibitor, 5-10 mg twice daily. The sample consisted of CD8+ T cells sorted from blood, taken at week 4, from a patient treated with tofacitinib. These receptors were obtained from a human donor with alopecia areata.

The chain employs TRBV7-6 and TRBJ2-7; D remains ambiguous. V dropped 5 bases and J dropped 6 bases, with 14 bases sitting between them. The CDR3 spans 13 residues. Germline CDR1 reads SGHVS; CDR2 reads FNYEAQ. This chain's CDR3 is CASSAAEDPEQYF. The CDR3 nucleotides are TGTGCCAGCAGCGCCGCCGAGGACCCCGAGCAGTACTTC.

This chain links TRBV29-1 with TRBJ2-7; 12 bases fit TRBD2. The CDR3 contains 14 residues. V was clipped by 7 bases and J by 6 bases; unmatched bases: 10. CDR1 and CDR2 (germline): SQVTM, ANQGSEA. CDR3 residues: CSAKTSGRGLEQYF. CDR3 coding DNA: TGCAGCGCTAAGACTAGCGGGAGAGGGCTCGAGCAGTACTTC.

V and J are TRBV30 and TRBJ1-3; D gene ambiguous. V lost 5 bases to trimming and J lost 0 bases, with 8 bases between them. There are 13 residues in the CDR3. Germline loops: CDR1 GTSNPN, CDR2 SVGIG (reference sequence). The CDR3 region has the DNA TGTGCCTGGCAAGATGGCTCTGGAAACACCATATATTTT. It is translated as CAWQDGSGNTIYF. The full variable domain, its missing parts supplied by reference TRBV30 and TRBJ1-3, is SQTIHQWPATLVQPVGSPLSLECTVEGTSNPNLYWYRQAAGRGLQLLFYSVGIGQISSEVPQNLSASRPQDRQFILSSKKLLLSDSGFYLCAWQDGSGNTIYFGEGSWLTVV.

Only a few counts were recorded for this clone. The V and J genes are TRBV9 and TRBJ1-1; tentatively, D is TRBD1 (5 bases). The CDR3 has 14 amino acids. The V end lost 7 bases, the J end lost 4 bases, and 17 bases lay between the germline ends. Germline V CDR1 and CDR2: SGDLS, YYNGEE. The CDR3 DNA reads TGTGCCAGCGGGTTACGGGGGGACTCCACTGAAGCTTTCTTT. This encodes CASGLRGDSTEAFF.

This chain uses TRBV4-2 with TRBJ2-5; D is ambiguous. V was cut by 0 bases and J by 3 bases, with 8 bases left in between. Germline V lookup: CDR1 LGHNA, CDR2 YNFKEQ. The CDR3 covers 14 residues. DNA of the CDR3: TGTGCCAGCAGCCAAGATCGCCCCGAAGAGACCCAGTACTTC. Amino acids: CASSQDRPEETQYF.

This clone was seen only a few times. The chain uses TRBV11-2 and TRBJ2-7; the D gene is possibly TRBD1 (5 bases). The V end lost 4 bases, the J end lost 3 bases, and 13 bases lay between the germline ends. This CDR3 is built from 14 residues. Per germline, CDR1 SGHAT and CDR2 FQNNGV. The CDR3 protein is CASSYGTGNYEQYF. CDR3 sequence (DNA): TGTGCCAGCAGCTACGGCACAGGTAACTACGAGCAGTACTTC. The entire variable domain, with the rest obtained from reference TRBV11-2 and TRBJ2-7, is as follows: EAGVAQSPRYKIIEKRQSVAFWCNPISGHATLYWYQQILGQGPKLLIQFQNNGVVDDSQLPKDRFSAERLKGVDSTLKIQPAKLEDSAVYLCASSYGTGNYEQYFGPGTRLTVT.

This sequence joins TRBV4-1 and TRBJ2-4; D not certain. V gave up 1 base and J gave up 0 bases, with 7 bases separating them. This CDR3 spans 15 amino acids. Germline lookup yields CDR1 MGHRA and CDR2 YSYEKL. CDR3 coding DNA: TGCGCCAGCAGCCAAGGGGTCTTAGCCAAAAACATTCAGTACTTC. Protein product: CASSQGVLAKNIQYF.

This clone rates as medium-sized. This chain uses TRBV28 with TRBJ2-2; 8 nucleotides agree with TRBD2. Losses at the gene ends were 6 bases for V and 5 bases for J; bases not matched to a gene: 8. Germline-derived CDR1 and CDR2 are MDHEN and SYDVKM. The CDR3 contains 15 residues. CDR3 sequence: CASRYSGTGTGELFF. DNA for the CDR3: TGTGCCAGCAGATATAGCGGGACGGGGACCGGGGAGCTGTTTTTT.

CDR3 in amino acids: CASSPHLAGVSADTQYF. The CDR3 DNA reads as TGTGCCAGCAGCCCCCACCTAGCGGGAGTGAGCGCAGATACGCAGTATTTT. The V gene is TRBV7-8, the J gene TRBJ2-3; 10 nucleotides agree with TRBD2. V was clipped by 5 bases and J by 4 bases; unmatched bases: 12. Per germline, CDR1 SGHVS and CDR2 FQNEAQ. This CDR3 is 17 amino acids long.

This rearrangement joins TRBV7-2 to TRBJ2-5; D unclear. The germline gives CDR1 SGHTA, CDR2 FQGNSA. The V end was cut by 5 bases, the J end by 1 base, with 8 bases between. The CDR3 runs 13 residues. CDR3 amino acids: CASSDDLQETQYF. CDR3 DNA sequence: TGTGCCAGCAGCGACGATCTCCAAGAGACCCAGTACTTC.

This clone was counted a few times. The CDR3 DNA reads as TGTGCCAGCAGCACGGACAGGGGACTTGCTGAAGCTTTCTTT. This sequence encodes CASSTDRGLAEAFF. The chain is built from TRBV9 and TRBJ1-1, with TRBD1 matching 9 bases. The CDR3 totals 14 residues. J lost 6 bases, V lost 4 bases, and 7 bases had no gene match. The germline gives CDR1 SGDLS, CDR2 YYNGEE. Supplemented by reference TRBV9 and TRBJ1-1, the full variable domain reads DSGVTQTPKHLITATGQRVTLRCSPRSGDLSVYWYQQSLDQGLQFLIQYYNGEERAKGNILERFSAQQFPDLHSELNLSSLELGDSALYFCASSTDRGLAEAFFGQGTRLTVV.

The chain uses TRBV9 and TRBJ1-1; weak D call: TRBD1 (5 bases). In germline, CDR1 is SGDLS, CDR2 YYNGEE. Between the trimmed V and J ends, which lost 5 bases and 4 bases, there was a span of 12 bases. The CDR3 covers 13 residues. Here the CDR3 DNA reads TGTGCCAGCAGTCAGGGACCTTTCACTGAAGCTTTCTTT. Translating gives CASSQGPFTEAFF. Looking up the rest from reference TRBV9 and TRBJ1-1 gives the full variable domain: DSGVTQTPKHLITATGQRVTLRCSPRSGDLSVYWYQQSLDQGLQFLIQYYNGEERAKGNILERFSAQQFPDLHSELNLSSLELGDSALYFCASSQGPFTEAFFGQGTRLTVV.

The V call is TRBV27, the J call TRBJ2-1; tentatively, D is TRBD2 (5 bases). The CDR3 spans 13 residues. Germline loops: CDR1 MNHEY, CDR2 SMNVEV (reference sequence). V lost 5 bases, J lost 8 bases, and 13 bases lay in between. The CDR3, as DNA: TGTGCCAGCAGTCTAACTAGTAAGCATGAGCAGTTCTTC. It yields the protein CASSLTSKHEQFF.

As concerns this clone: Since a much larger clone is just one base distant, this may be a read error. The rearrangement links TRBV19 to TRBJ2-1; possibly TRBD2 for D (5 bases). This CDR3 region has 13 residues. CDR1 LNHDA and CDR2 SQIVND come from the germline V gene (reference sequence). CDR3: CASSQEGSNEQFF. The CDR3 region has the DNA TGCGCCAGCAGCCAAGAGGGTTCCAATGAGCAGTTCTTC.

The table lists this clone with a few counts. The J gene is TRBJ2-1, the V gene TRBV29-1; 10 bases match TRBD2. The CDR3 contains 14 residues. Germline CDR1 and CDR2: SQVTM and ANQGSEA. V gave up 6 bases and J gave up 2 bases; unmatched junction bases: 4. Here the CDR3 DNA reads TGCAGCGTCGAGAGCGGGAGGGCCTACAATGAGCAGTTCTTC. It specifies CSVESGRAYNEQFF.

This CDR3 reads CSADARSYNEQFF. The CDR3 DNA is TGCAGCGCCGACGCCCGCTCCTACAATGAGCAGTTCTTC. The chain is built from TRBV29-1 and TRBJ2-1; D not resolved. V lost 7 bases and J lost 0, with 10 bases in between. This CDR3 has 13 amino acids. Germline V gene data show CDR1 as SQVTM and CDR2 as ANQGSEA.

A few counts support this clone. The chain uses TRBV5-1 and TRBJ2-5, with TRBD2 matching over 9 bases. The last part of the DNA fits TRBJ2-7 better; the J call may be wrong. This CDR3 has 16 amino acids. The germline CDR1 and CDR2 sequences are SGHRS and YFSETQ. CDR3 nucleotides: TGCGCCAGCAGCTTGGTCCCGGGACTAGCAGCCTACGAGCAGTACTTC. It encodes CASSLVPGLAAYEQYF.

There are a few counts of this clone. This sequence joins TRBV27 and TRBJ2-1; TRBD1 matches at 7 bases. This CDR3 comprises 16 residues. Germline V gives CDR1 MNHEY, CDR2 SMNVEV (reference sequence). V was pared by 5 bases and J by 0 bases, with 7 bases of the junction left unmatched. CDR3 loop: CASSIPTGSSYNEQFF. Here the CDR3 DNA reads TGTGCCAGCAGTATCCCGACAGGGAGCTCCTACAATGAGCAGTTCTTC.

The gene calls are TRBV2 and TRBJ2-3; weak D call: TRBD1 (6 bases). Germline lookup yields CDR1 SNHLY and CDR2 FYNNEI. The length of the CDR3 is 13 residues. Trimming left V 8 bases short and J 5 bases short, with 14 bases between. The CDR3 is CASLQGKLDTQYF. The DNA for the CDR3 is TGTGCCAGCTTACAGGGTAAACTAGATACGCAGTATTTT. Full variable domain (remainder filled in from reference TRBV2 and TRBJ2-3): EPEVTQTPSHQVTQMGQEVILRCVPISNHLYFYWYRQILGQKVEFLVSFYNNEISEKSEIFDDQFSVERPDGSNFTLKIRSTKLEDSAMYFCASLQGKLDTQYFGPGTRLTVL.

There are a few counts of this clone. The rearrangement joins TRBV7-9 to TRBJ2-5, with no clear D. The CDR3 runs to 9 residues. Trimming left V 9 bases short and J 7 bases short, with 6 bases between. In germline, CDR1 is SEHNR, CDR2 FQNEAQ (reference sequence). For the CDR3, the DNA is TGTGCCAGGAGAGGGACCCAGTACTTC. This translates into CARRGTQYF. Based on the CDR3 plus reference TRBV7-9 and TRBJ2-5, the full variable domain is DTGVSQNPRHKITKRGQNVTFRCDPISEHNRLYWYRQTLGQGPEFLTYFQNEAQLEKSRLLSDRFSAERPKGSFSTLEIQRTEQGDSAMYLCARRGTQYFGPGTRLLVL.